A selection of T cell receptor beta chains follows, all from one sample in a study of technical replicates of blood from several donors. Here immunoSEQ multiplex PCR was the method, and the copy in TCRdb shows in-frame clones only, minus some. The top ten hold approximately 4.4% of the sample, which has about 66,000 clones, 88% seen once. The sequencing input was PBMCs. These receptors came from a human donor in good health. Some clones in this sample may be carry-over from other donors' samples. CDR3s include the opening cysteine and the closing phenylalanine or tryptophan. D genes are given only for firm matches. Some rows have no size entry. The others give once, few or many, or a class for an expanded clone.

TRBJ2-7 - TRBV5-1 TRBD1 TGCGCCAGCAGCTTTCAGGGGGCTTCCTACGAGCAGTACTTC CASSFQGASYEQYF
TRBJ2-7 - TRBV4-3 TRBD2 TGCGCCAGCAGCCAAGATGCCGGGAGGTACGAGCAGTACTTC CASSQDAGRYEQYF
TRBJ2-3 - TRBV7-9 - TGTGCCAGCAGCCGGCGGCCCACAGATACGCAGTATTTT CASSRRPTDTQYF
TRBJ2-7 - TRBV4-1 TRBD1 TGCGCCAGCAGCGCCCGACCCGACAGGGCCTACGAGCAGTACTTC CASSARPDRAYEQYF
TRBJ1-3 - TRBV7-2 - TGTGCCAGCAGCTTATCGGGGTTCTCTGGAAACACCATATATTTT CASSLSGFSGNTIYF
TRBJ1-5 - TRBV6-6 - TGTGCCAGCAGTATCGAGGATAGCAATCAGCCCCAGCATTTT CASSIEDSNQPQHF
TRBJ2-7 - TRBV5-1 - TGCGCCAGCAGCCCCCTCCCCGGGAGCGCTACCTACGAGCAGTACTTC CASSPLPGSATYEQYF
TRBJ1-1 - TRBV5-1 TRBD1 TGCGCCAGCAGCCCGGTCCGGGACAGGGAGAAGACTGAAGCTTTCTTT CASSPVRDREKTEAFF
TRBJ2-3 once TRBV7-9 TRBD2 TGTGCCAGCAGCTTAAATCCTAGCGGGAGTGCAGATACGCAGTATTTT CASSLNPSGSADTQYF
TRBJ2-1 - TRBV5-1 - TGCGCCAGCAAGGAGTCCGGCTATGAGCAGTTCTTC CASKESGYEQFF
TRBJ1-6 - TRBV7-6 - TGTGCCAGCAGCTTACGGGGTTCTAATTCACCCCTCCACTTT CASSLRGSNSPLHF
TRBJ1-3 - TRBV7-2 - TGTGCCAGCAGTCAGGGGCAGGTGGGGAACACCATATATTTT CASSQGQVGNTIYF
TRBJ1-2 - TRBV4-3 - TGCGCCAGCAGCCTTTGGGGCGGGGGAGCTAACTATGGCTACACCTTC CASSLWGGGANYGYTF
TRBJ2-7 few TRBV30 - TGTGCCTGGAGCCCGGCAGGGATCTACAAGACCTACGAGCAGTACTTC CAWSPAGIYKTYEQYF
TRBJ2-7 - TRBV13 TRBD2 TGTGCCAGCAGCTCGACGGGAGTCGCGGGGGGGCCAAGCTCCTACGAGCAGTACTTC CASSSTGVAGGPSSYEQYF
TRBJ2-7 - TRBV19 TRBD2 TGTGCCAGTAGCGCGGCTAGCGGATTCTACGAGCAGTACTTC CASSAASGFYEQYF
TRBJ1-4 - TRBV4-2 - TGTGCCAGCAGCCAAGATCTGAGGTCTAATGAAAAACTGTTTTTT CASSQDLRSNEKLFF
TRBJ2-2 - TRBV11-2 - TGTGCCAGCAGCCGGACACTGAACACCGGGGAGCTGTTTTTT CASSRTLNTGELFF
TRBJ2-2 - TRBV7-3 - TGTGCCAGCAGCCGCGACGGGACCGGGGAGCTGTTTTTT CASSRDGTGELFF
TRBJ2-1 - TRBV30 TRBD2 TGTGCCTGGAGTATAGGCGGGAGGTCGAATGAGCAGTTCTTC CAWSIGGRSNEQFF
TRBJ1-3 - TRBV19 TRBD1 TGTGCCAGTAGACCGACAGGGGCTGGAAACACCATATATTTT CASRPTGAGNTIYF
TRBJ1-4 - TRBV14 - TGTGCCAGCAGCCAAGAATTAGGGGATGTGTGGAATGAAAAACTGTTTTTT CASSQELGDVWNEKLFF
TRBJ1-4 - TRBV7-9 - TGTGCCAGCAGCCGGGCGGGGGGCCCAGTCGAAAAACTGTTTTTT CASSRAGGPVEKLFF